What follows describes a single TCR beta chain. The CDR3 length is 13 residues. V gave up 8 bases and J gave up 7 bases, with 14 bases separating them. This sample was included in a study of blood T cell repertoires in COVID-19. Everyone who took part was roughly 18 to 95 years old, and they came from fewer than 25 US areas. During the 2 weeks before they entered the study, exposed participants had met someone with a PCR-confirmed or clinician-diagnosed COVID-19 case. Authors' methods: Scientists estimated how many nucleated cells there were by amplifying reference gene primers. TCRdb keeps only in-frame clones here, not all; method: immunoSEQ multiplex PCR. For V, J and clone size, that table is used; D and trimming come from the DNA. This table has 350,000 to 500,000 clones, nearly 90% appearing once.

Sequenced input: PBMCs or T cells enriched from blood (not recorded which). This chain joins TRBV12-3 or TRBV12-4 and TRBJ1-4; no clear D gene. The source of this sequence is a woman aged 18-35 years who had been exposed to COVID-19. CDR3 sequence (DNA): TGTGCCAGCGGGCGGGTTGAGGGTGAAAAACTGTTTTTT. Protein product: CASGRVEGEKLFF.